This passage covers 21 T cell receptor beta chains from one sample sequenced in a study of T cells after yellow fever vaccination. One entry per CDR3 protein results from TCRdb running MiXCR on the 5' RACE reads. The table includes 620,000 or so distinct CDR3 sequences, about 17% detected once. The sequenced sample was PBMCs, obtained around 5 days after the first yellow fever vaccination. These receptors were obtained from a man aged 18-30 years who received the YFV17D yellow fever vaccine.

This clonotype has just a few counts. The gene calls are TRBV5-1 and TRBJ1-1; a possible D gene is TRBD1 (5 bases). With 5 bases removed from V and 4 bases from J, the gap between germline ends came to 12 bases. Germline CDR1 and CDR2: SGHRS and YFSETQ. The CDR3 totals 13 residues. Here the CDR3 reads CASSGDETTEAFF. The CDR3 nucleotides are TGCGCCAGCAGTGGGGACGAGACCACTGAAGCTTTCTTT.

This clonotype was seen only a few times. This rearrangement joins TRBV2 to TRBJ2-6; D unclear. CDR3 length: 14 residues. Germline CDR1 is SNHLY and CDR2 is FYNNEI. With 8 bases removed from V and 0 bases from J, the gap between germline ends came to 8 bases. The CDR3 nucleotides are TGTGCCAGCGTGGGCCTCTCTGGGGCCAACGTCCTGACTTTC. It codes for CASVGLSGANVLTF.

The chain recombines TRBV29-1 with TRBJ2-2; D is undetermined. This CDR3 has 13 residues. Trimming removed 6 bases at V and 1 base at J, with 9 bases between. Germline CDR1 reads SQVTM; CDR2 reads ANQGSEA. This chain's CDR3 is CSVETENTGELFF. CDR3 sequence (DNA): TGCAGCGTAGAGACGGAGAACACCGGGGAGCTGTTTTTT.

J is TRBJ2-3 and V is TRBV5-1; no firm D call. The CDR3 length is 14 residues. V was pared by 2 bases and J by 0 bases, with 7 bases between. CDR1 is SGHRS and CDR2 is YFSETQ in the germline V gene. CDR3 sequence reads: CASSFLSSTDTQYF. The DNA of the CDR3 is TGCGCCAGCAGCTTCCTCTCTAGCACAGATACGCAGTATTTT.

V usage is TRBV7-9 and J usage is TRBJ2-1; the match to TRBD1 covers 8 bases. Germline-derived CDR1 and CDR2 are SEHNR and FQNEAQ (reference sequence). CDR3 length: 16 amino acids. The junction had 10 bases not matched to a gene; V was cut back by 4 bases and J by 5 bases. In nucleotides, the CDR3 is TGTGCCAGCAGCTCGAGACGGACAGGGAAGAACAATGAGCAGTTCTTC. Protein product: CASSSRRTGKNNEQFF.

This clonotype was seen a handful of times. The rearrangement uses TRBV4-1 and TRBJ2-1, with a possible D match to TRBD2 (6 bases). This CDR3 is built from 16 residues. Per germline, CDR1 MGHRA and CDR2 YSYEKL. V lost 3 bases, J lost 3 bases, and 15 bases lay in between. The DNA for the CDR3 is TGCGCCAGCAGCCATAGCGGATTGTCTATCTACAATGAGCAGTTCTTC. Encoded protein: CASSHSGLSIYNEQFF.

This clonotype was picked up a small number of times. The chain combines TRBV29-1 with TRBJ1-1; D is unclear. Trimming took 5 bases from V and 2 from J, leaving 12 bases between them. The CDR3 has 13 amino acids. The germline V gene has CDR1 SQVTM and CDR2 ANQGSEA. CDR3 loop: CSVRGLFNTEAFF. The CDR3 DNA follows: TGCAGCGTTCGCGGACTCTTCAACACTGAAGCTTTCTTT.

There are many counts of this clonotype. The V gene is TRBV2, the J gene TRBJ2-7, with D maybe TRBD1 (6 bases). The CDR3 covers 15 residues. The V gene's germline CDR1 is SNHLY and CDR2 FYNNEI. Trimming cost V 6 bases and J 1 base, with 16 bases left between them. The CDR3 loop reads CASSPTGFGSYEQYV. CDR3 nucleotides: TGTGCCAGCAGCCCCACAGGGTTCGGGTCCTACGAGCAGTACGTC.

Details on this clonotype: Germline is not matched at one junction end, which may reflect a read error. V and J are TRBV18 and TRBJ1-5; D is possibly TRBD1 (5 bases). The CDR3 length is 17 residues. Germline CDR1 KGHSH, CDR2 LQKENI. Written as DNA, the CDR3 is TGTGCCAGCTCACCACCGGGACGGACGTACAGCAATCAGCCCCAGAATTTT. Translating gives CASSPPGRTYSNQPQNF.

This chain links TRBV11-2 with TRBJ2-7, with 9 bases aligning to TRBD2. Germline CDR1 and CDR2: SGHAT and FQNNGV. V lost 5 bases and J lost 3; bases outside the gene matches: 8. CDR3 length equals 15 residues. The CDR3 bases are TGTGCCAGCAGCATTTTAGCGGGGGAGTTCTACGAGCAGTACTTC. Amino acids: CASSILAGEFYEQYF. The whole variable domain, filled in from reference TRBV11-2 and TRBJ2-7, reads EAGVAQSPRYKIIEKRQSVAFWCNPISGHATLYWYQQILGQGPKLLIQFQNNGVVDDSQLPKDRFSAERLKGVDSTLKIQPAKLEDSAVYLCASSILAGEFYEQYFGPGTRLTVT.

This rearrangement joins TRBV5-4 to TRBJ2-2, with 7 bases identical to TRBD2. The CDR3 is 15 amino acids. Germline V gene data show CDR1 as SGHNT and CDR2 as YYREEE (reference sequence). Trimming at V came to 0 bases and at J to 5 bases, leaving 4 bases not matched to a gene. CDR3 sequence (DNA): TGTGCCAGCAGCTTGGGCCAGCGGGGAACCGGGGAGCTGTTTTTT. Translating gives CASSLGQRGTGELFF.

This clonotype turned up a few times. V and J are TRBV2 and TRBJ2-1; 12 bases map to TRBD2. Losses at the gene ends were 9 bases for V and 0 bases for J; bases not matched to a gene: 6. Germline assignment: CDR1 SNHLY and CDR2 FYNNEI. The length of the CDR3 is 16 residues. CDR3 sequence: CARGLAGFSSYNEQFF. CDR3 nucleotides: TGTGCCAGAGGACTAGCGGGGTTCAGCTCCTACAATGAGCAGTTCTTC.

This clonotype has more than one count but fewer than ten. The V and J genes are TRBV4-3 and TRBJ2-7, with D maybe TRBD1 (7 bases). This CDR3 comprises 16 residues. In germline, CDR1 is LGHNA, CDR2 YSLEER. The V gene lost 0 bases and the J gene lost 7 bases, with 19 bases spanning the gap. CDR3 protein: CASSQEGRNRGGEQYF. CDR3 DNA sequence: TGCGCCAGCAGCCAAGAAGGGAGGAACAGGGGCGGTGAGCAGTACTTC.

This chain uses TRBV2 with TRBJ1-5; perhaps TRBD1 as D (6 bases). V was trimmed by 6 bases and J by 1 base, leaving 13 bases between them. The CDR3 length is 15 residues. CDR1 and CDR2 (germline): SNHLY, FYNNEI. The CDR3 here is CASRIDRLSNQPQHF. The CDR3, as DNA: TGTGCCAGCAGAATCGACAGGCTGAGCAATCAGCCCCAGCATTTT.

This clonotype has a count of ten or more. The V gene is TRBV5-6, the J gene TRBJ2-5, with 11 bases that match TRBD1. J lost 5 bases, V lost 2 bases, and 2 bases had no gene match. The CDR3 is 14 amino acids. Germline V gene lookup returns CDR1 SGHDT and CDR2 YYEEEE. CDR3 region: CASSFRDRGETQYF. CDR3 in DNA: TGTGCCAGCAGCTTCAGGGACAGGGGGGAGACCCAGTACTTC.

This clonotype turned up a few times. V usage is TRBV19 and J usage is TRBJ1-5; no reliable D call. The V and J ends lost 3 bases and 7 bases respectively, with 13 bases between them. The CDR3 runs 14 residues. Germline CDR1 reads LNHDA; CDR2 reads SQIVND (reference sequence). The CDR3 reads CASSIGGVGQPQHF. DNA for the CDR3: TGTGCCAGTAGTATTGGTGGGGTTGGGCAGCCCCAGCATTTT.

CDR3 protein: CASSFGAGGFNEQYF. The CDR3 DNA sequence: TGTGCCAGCAGCTTTGGGGCGGGGGGGTTCAACGAGCAGTACTTC. The chain recombines TRBV11-2 with TRBJ2-7, with 9 positions matching TRBD2. CDR1 SGHAT and CDR2 FQNNGV come from the germline V gene. The CDR3 consists of 15 residues. Trimming cost V 3 bases and J 5 bases; bases outside gene matches: 8. Filled out from reference TRBV11-2 and TRBJ2-7, the complete variable domain reads EAGVAQSPRYKIIEKRQSVAFWCNPISGHATLYWYQQILGQGPKLLIQFQNNGVVDDSQLPKDRFSAERLKGVDSTLKIQPAKLEDSAVYLCASSFGAGGFNEQYFGPGTRLTVT.

This clonotype was counted only a few times. The chain links TRBV27 to TRBJ2-1; the match to TRBD2 covers 8 bases. The CDR3 is made up of 18 amino acids. With 5 bases clipped from V and 2 bases from J, the junction kept 14 bases outside the gene matches. CDR1 is MNHEY, CDR2 SMNVEV, per germline (reference sequence). The CDR3 DNA sequence: TGTGCCAGCAGTCCCCTTATTTGGGCGGGGGGACCCTACAATGAGCAGTTCTTC. It codes for CASSPLIWAGGPYNEQFF.

V is TRBV19 and J is TRBJ2-3; D is undetermined. Germline loops: CDR1 LNHDA, CDR2 SQIVND (reference sequence). Trimming shortened V by 5 bases and J by 3 bases, and 6 bases separated the two germline ends. This CDR3 contains 12 residues. CDR3 region: CASSVWTDTQYF. Here the CDR3 DNA reads TGTGCCAGTAGTGTCTGGACAGATACGCAGTATTTT.

This clonotype turned up a few times. This rearrangement joins TRBV10-3 to TRBJ1-1; D is unclear. CDR3 length: 14 amino acids. Germline V CDR1 and CDR2: ENHRY, SYGVKD. The V gene lost 3 bases and the J gene lost 7 bases, with 15 bases spanning the gap. The DNA for the CDR3 is TGTGCCATCAGTGATGTCCCGGATGGAGGTGAAGCTTTCTTT. Translation gives CAISDVPDGGEAFF.

This clonotype was seen at least ten times. This sequence joins TRBV4-3 and TRBJ1-1; D is ambiguous. Germline loops: CDR1 LGHNA, CDR2 YSLEER. V lost 1 base to trimming and J lost 5 bases, with 11 bases between them. This CDR3 spans 14 amino acids. CDR3 DNA: TGCGCCAGCAGCCAAGTTAGAGGGAGGACTGAAGCTTTCTTT. Translated: CASSQVRGRTEAFF.